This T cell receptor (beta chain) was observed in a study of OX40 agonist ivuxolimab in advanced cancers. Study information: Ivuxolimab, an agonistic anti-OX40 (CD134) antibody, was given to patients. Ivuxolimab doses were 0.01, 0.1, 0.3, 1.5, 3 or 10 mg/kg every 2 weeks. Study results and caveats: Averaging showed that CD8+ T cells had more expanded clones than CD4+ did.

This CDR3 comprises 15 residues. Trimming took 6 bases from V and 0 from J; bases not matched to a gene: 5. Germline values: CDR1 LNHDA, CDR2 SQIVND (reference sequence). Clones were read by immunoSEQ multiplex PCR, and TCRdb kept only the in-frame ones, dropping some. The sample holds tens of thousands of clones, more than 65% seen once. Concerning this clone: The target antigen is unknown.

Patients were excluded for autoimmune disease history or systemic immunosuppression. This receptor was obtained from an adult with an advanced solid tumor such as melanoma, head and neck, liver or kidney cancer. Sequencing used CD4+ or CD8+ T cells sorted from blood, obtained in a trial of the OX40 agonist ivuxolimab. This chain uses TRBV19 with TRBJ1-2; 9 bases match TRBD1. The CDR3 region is CASRDRGRANYGYTF. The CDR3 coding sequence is TGTGCCAGTAGGGACAGGGGCCGGGCTAACTATGGCTACACCTTC.